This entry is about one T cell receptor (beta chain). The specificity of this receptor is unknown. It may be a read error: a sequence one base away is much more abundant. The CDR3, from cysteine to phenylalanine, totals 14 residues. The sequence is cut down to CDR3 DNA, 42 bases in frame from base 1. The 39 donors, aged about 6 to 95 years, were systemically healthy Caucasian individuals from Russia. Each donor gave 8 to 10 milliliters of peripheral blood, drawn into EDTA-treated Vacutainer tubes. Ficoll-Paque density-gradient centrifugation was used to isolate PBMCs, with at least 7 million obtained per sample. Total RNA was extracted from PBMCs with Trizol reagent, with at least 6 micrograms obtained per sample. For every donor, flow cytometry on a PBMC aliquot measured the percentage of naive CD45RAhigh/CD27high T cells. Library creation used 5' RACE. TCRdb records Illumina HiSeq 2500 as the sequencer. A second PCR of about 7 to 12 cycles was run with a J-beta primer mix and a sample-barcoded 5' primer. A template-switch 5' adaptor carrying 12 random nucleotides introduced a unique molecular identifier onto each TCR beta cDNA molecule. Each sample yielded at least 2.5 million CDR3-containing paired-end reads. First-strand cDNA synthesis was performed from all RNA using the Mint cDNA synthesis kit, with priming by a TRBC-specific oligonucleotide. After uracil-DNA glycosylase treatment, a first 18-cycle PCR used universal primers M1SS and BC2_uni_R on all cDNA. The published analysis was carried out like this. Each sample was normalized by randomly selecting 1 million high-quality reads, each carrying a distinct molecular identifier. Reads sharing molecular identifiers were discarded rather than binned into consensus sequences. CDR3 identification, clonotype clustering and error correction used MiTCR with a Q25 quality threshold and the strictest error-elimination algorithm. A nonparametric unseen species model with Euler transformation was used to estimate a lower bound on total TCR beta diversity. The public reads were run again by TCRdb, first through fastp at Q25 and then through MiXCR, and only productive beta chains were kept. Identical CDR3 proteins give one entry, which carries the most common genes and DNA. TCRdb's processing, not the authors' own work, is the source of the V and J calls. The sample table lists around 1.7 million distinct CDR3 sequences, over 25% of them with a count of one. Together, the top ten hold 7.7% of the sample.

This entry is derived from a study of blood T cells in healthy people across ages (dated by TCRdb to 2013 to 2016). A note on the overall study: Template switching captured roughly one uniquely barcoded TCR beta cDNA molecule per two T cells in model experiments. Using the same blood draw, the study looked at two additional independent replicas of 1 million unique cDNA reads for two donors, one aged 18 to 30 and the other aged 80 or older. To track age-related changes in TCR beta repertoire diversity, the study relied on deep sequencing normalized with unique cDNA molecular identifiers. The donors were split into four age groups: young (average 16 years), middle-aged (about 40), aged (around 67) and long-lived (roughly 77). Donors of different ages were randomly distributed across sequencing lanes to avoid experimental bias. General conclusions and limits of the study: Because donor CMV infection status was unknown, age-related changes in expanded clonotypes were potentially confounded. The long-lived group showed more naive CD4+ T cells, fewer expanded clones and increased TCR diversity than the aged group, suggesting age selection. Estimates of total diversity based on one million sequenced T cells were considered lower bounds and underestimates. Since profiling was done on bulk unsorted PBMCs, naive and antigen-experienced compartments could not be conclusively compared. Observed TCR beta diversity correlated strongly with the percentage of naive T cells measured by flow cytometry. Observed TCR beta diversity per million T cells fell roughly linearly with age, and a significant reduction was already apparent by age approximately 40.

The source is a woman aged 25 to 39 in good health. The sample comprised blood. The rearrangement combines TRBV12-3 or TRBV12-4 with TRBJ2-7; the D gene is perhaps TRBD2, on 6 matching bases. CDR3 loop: CAGSVGTGVDEQYF. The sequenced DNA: TGTGCCGGCAGTGTCGGGACGGGGGTGGACGAGCAGTACTTC.